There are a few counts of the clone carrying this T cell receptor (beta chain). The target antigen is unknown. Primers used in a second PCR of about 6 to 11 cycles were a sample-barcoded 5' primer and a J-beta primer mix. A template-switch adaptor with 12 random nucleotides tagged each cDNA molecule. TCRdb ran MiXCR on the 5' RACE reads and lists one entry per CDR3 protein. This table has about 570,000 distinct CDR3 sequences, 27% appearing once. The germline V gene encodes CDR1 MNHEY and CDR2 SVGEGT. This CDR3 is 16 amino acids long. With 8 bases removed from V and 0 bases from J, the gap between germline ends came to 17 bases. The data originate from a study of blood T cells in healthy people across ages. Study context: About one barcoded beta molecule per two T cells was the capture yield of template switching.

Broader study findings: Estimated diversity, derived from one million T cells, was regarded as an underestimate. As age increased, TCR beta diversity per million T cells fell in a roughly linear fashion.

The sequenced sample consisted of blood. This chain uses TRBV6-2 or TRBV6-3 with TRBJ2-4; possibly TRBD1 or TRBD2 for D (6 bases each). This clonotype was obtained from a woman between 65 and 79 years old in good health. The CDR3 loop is CASLTLGGLAKNIQYF. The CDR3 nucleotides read TGTGCCAGCCTTACCTTAGGGGGACTAGCCAAAAACATTCAGTACTTC.